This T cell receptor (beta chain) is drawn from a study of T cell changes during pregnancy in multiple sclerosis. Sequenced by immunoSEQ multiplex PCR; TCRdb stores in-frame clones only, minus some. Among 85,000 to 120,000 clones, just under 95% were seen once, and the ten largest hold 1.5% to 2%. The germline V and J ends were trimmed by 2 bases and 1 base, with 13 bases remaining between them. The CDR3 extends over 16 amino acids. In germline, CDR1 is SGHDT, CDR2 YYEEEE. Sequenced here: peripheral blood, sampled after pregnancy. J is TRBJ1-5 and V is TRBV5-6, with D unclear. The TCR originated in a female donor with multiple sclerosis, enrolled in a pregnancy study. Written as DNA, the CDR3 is TGTGCCAGCAGCTTCTTTTCTGAGGGCAGCAATCAGCCCCAGCATTTT. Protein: CASSFFSEGSNQPQHF.